Shown below are 5 T cell receptor beta chains from a single sample sequenced in a study of blood T cell repertoires in COVID-19. The data were produced by immunoSEQ multiplex PCR, yet TCRdb's version contains in-frame clones alone and is incomplete. The data hold about 120,000 clones, with 80% to 90% observed a single time. The sequenced material came from peripheral blood. These TCRs come from a human donor in a cohort sampled during active COVID-19.

This rearrangement joins TRBV7-8 to TRBJ1-4, with D maybe TRBD1 (5 bases). The V gene's germline CDR1 is SGHVS and CDR2 FQNEAQ. V shed 10 bases and J shed 1 base, with 13 bases lying between them. CDR3 length: 14 residues. The CDR3 spells CATSTGETNEKLFF. As DNA, the CDR3 is TGTGCCACCTCGACGGGGGAAACTAATGAAAAACTGTTTTTT.

About this clone: Compared with germline, one end of the junction differs, possibly owing to a read error. The chain has TRBV4-3 and TRBJ2-3, with D tentatively TRBD1 (6 bases). The V gene's germline CDR1 is LGHNA and CDR2 YSLEER. The CDR3 contains 17 residues. CDR3 region: CASSQDPGQRSKDTQYF. The CDR3 nucleotides read TGCGCCAGCAGCCAAGACCCCGGACAGAGAAGCAAAGATACGCAGTATTTT.

The rearrangement joins TRBV5-1 to TRBJ1-5, with D maybe TRBD1 (6 bases). This CDR3 contains 12 residues. The germline gives CDR1 SGHRS, CDR2 YFSETQ. The CDR3 spells CASGTSNQPQHF. CDR3 DNA sequence: TGCGCTTCCGGGACAAGCAATCAGCCCCAGCATTTT.

The V call is TRBV4-1, the J call TRBJ1-5; D might be TRBD1 (6 bases). Germline CDR1 and CDR2: MGHRA and YSYEKL. The CDR3 runs to 16 residues. Trimming cost V 0 bases and J 0 bases, with 9 bases left between them. This CDR3 is CASSQEQGVSNQPQHF. In DNA, the CDR3 is TGCGCCAGCAGCCAAGAACAGGGCGTTAGCAATCAGCCCCAGCATTTT.

This rearrangement joins TRBV7-9 to TRBJ1-4; 7 nucleotides match TRBD1. V shed 4 bases and J 4 bases; nucleotides not matched to a gene: 6. Germline CDR1 is SEHNR and CDR2 is FQNEAQ (reference sequence). The CDR3 has 15 residues. This CDR3 reads CASSSNRDSNEKLFF. CDR3 nucleotides: TGTGCCAGCAGCTCTAACCGGGACAGTAATGAAAAACTGTTTTTT.